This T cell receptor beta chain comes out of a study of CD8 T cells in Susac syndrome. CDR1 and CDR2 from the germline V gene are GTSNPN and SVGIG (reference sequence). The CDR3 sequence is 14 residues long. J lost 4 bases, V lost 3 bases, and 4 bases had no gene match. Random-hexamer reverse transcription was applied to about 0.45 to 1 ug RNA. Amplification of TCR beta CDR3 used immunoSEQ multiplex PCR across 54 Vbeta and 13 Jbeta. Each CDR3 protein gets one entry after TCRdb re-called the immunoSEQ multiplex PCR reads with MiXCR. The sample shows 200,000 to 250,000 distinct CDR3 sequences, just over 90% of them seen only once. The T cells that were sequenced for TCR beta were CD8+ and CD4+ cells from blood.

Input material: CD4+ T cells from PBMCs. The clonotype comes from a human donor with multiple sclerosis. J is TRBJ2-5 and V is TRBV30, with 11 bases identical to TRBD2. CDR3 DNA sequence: TGTGCCTGGAGCACTAGCGGGGGTGCAGAGACCCAGTACTTC. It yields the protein CAWSTSGGAETQYF.